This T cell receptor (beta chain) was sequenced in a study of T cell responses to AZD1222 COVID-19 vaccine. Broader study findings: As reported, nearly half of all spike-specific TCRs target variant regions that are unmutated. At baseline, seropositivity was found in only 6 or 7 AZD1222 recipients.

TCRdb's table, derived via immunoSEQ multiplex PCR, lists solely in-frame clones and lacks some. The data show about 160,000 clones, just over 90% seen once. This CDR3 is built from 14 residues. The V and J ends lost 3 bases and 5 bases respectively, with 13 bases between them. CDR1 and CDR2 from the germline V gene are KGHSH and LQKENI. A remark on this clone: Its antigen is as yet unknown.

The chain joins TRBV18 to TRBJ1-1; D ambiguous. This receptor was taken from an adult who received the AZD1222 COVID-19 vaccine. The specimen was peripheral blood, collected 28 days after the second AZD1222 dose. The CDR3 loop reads CASSPLTLKTEAFF. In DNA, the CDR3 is TGTGCCAGCTCACCCCTAACTCTTAAGACTGAAGCTTTCTTT.